This T cell receptor beta chain was sequenced during a study of blood T cell repertoires in COVID-19. Study in general: The study drew acute and convalescent COVID-19 samples from the United States, Italy and Spain. From T cells, B-cell-depleted T cells, or PBMCs came the material, which was cDNA or gDNA.

The ends were cut back, 4 bases at V and 1 base at J, with 17 bases in the middle. The CDR3 covers 16 residues. Germline CDR1 is SGHNT and CDR2 is YYREEE (reference sequence). In the authors' workflow: Amplification of reference gene primers provided the estimated nucleated cell counts. Only in-frame clones appear in the TCRdb table, and some are missing; sequencing was by immunoSEQ multiplex PCR. Clone size and the V and J calls come from that table; the DNA yielded D and trimming. The sample contains around 240,000 clones, about 80% of which appear only once. The sample comprised peripheral blood. The rearrangement joins TRBV5-4 to TRBJ2-5; the D gene is possibly TRBD1 (6 bases). The receptor was isolated from a woman between 45 and 65 years old with acute or convalescent COVID-19. The CDR3 sequence is CASSTEDRLLQETQYF. The CDR3 bases are TGTGCCAGCAGCACCGAGGACAGACTTCTCCAAGAGACCCAGTACTTC.